The 21 T cell receptor beta chains below all came from one sample that was sequenced in a study of radiation and T cells in renal cell carcinoma. Stated time point: blood 2 weeks post-SBRT. Noted treatment: 15 Gy SBRT to primary tumor, nephrectomy 4 weeks later. Some clones are missing from TCRdb's copy, which holds only in-frame ones; the method was immunoSEQ multiplex PCR. The sample lists tens of thousands of clones; 65% to 90% were seen once. Here the sequenced sample was blood, taken from a patient whose treatment included radiotherapy and nephrectomy. These TCRs come from a woman aged 50 to 60 with renal cell carcinoma.

The chain employs TRBV14 and TRBJ2-3; D is possibly TRBD2 (6 bases). The CDR3 is made up of 15 amino acids. Germline CDR1 reads SGHDN; CDR2 reads FVKESK. The ends were cut back, 3 bases at V and 1 base at J, with 11 bases in the middle. CDR3 in amino acids: CASSQLSGGTDTQYF. The CDR3 DNA reads as TGTGCCAGCAGCCAGTTATCGGGGGGCACAGATACGCAGTATTTT.

The rearrangement joins TRBV28 to TRBJ1-2; D possibly corresponds to TRBD1 (6 bases). V lost 7 bases and J lost 7, with 19 bases in between. Germline CDR1 is MDHEN and CDR2 is SYDVKM. This CDR3 is built from 14 residues. CDR3 coding DNA: TGTGCCAGCATTGGGGGGCGGGGTCCACGTGGCTACACCTTC. It yields the protein CASIGGRGPRGYTF.

Only one count was recorded for this clone. The chain has TRBV7-8 and TRBJ2-2, with D perhaps matching TRBD2 (6 bases). With 5 bases removed from V and 4 bases from J, the gap between germline ends came to 11 bases. This CDR3 comprises 14 residues. CDR1 is SGHVS and CDR2 is FQNEAQ in the germline V gene. The CDR3, as DNA: TGTGCCAGCAGCCATTTCGGGGGCACCGGGGAGCTGTTTTTT. Amino acids: CASSHFGGTGELFF.

This rearrangement joins TRBV19 to TRBJ1-1; 9 bases map to TRBD1. Germline CDR1 and CDR2: LNHDA and SQIVND (reference sequence). V shed 5 bases and J 1 base; nucleotides not matched to a gene: 8. CDR3 length equals 16 residues. The CDR3 DNA reads TGTGCCAGTAGTCCGGGACCGGGACAGGGGAACACTGAAGCTTTCTTT. This sequence encodes CASSPGPGQGNTEAFF.

The sample holds one count of this clone. The chain uses TRBV2 and TRBJ2-2; TRBD2 aligns across 9 bases. The CDR3 extends over 13 amino acids. Germline V gives CDR1 SNHLY, CDR2 FYNNEI. The CDR3 region is CVSRGGGTGELFF. Written as DNA, the CDR3 is TGTGTCTCGCGGGGGGGCGGAACCGGGGAGCTGTTTTTT.

The chain employs TRBV11-1 and TRBJ1-1; possibly TRBD1 for D (6 bases). CDR3 size: 14 residues. The germline V gene encodes CDR1 SGHAT and CDR2 FQDESV (reference sequence). Trimming shortened V by 2 bases and J by 2 bases, and 9 bases separated the two germline ends. The CDR3 is CASSLWGPNTEAFF. The CDR3 nucleotides read TGTGCCAGCAGCTTATGGGGGCCAAACACTGAAGCTTTCTTT.

Here the CDR3 DNA reads TGCGCCAGCAGCTTGGGAGGGGGGGCGAACACTGAAGCTTTCTTT. Protein sequence: CASSLGGGANTEAFF. This chain uses TRBV5-1 with TRBJ1-1, with D perhaps TRBD1 (6 bases). CDR1 is SGHRS and CDR2 is YFSETQ in the germline V gene. The CDR3 spans 15 residues. V gave up 0 bases and J gave up 1 base, with 10 bases separating them.

This chain uses TRBV7-9 with TRBJ1-3; no reliable D call. The CDR3 covers 12 residues. Trimming shortened V by 5 bases and J by 4 bases, and 6 bases separated the two germline ends. The germline V gene has CDR1 SEHNR and CDR2 FQNEAQ (reference sequence). In DNA, the CDR3 is TGTGCCAGCAGCCCCTCGGGAAACACCATATATTTT. Translation: CASSPSGNTIYF.

The J gene is TRBJ1-4, the V gene TRBV6-1; D is unresolved. Trimming removed 4 bases from V and 5 bases from J, with 11 bases in between. The CDR3 covers 14 residues. Germline CDR1 is MNHNS and CDR2 is SASEGT. CDR3 in amino acids: CASSVSPNNEKLFF. As DNA, the CDR3 is TGTGCCAGCAGTGTGTCCCCGAACAATGAAAAACTGTTTTTT.

The chain combines TRBV7-9 with TRBJ1-2; D may be TRBD1 (5 bases). The germline V gene has CDR1 SEHNR and CDR2 FQNEAQ (reference sequence). V lost 1 base, J lost 7 bases, and 22 bases lay in between. The CDR3 consists of 17 residues. The CDR3 region has the DNA TGTGCCAGCAGCTTAGATTATGGGGACCCGGCACGCGGTGGCTACACCTTC. This encodes CASSLDYGDPARGGYTF. Drawing the rest from reference TRBV7-9 and TRBJ1-2, the complete variable domain is DTGVSQNPRHKITKRGQNVTFRCDPISEHNRLYWYRQTLGQGPEFLTYFQNEAQLEKSRLLSDRFSAERPKGSFSTLEIQRTEQGDSAMYLCASSLDYGDPARGGYTFGSGTRLTVV.

The chain uses TRBV6-5 and TRBJ1-1; TRBD1 might be the D (6 bases). The germline CDR1 and CDR2 sequences are MNHEY and SVGAGI. The CDR3 sequence is 14 residues long. The germline V and J ends were trimmed by 6 bases and 7 bases, with 18 bases remaining between them. Here the CDR3 reads CASSPPAGAFEAFF. The CDR3 nucleotides read TGTGCCAGCAGCCCCCCGGCGGGGGCCTTTGAAGCTTTCTTT.

The rearrangement links TRBV5-4 to TRBJ1-3; TRBD1 matches at 8 bases. With V trimmed by 3 bases and J by 0 bases, 5 bases remained unmatched. The CDR3 contains 16 residues. CDR1 and CDR2 (germline): SGHNT, YYREEE (reference sequence). DNA of the CDR3: TGTGCCAGCAGCTCGGGACAGGCAGACTCTGGAAACACCATATATTTT. Residues: CASSSGQADSGNTIYF.

This clone was recorded a few times. The chain has TRBV27 and TRBJ1-5, with 9 bases matching TRBD1. Germline V lookup: CDR1 MNHEY, CDR2 SMNVEV (reference sequence). Unmatched junction bases numbered 8, after V lost 2 bases and J lost 6 bases. CDR3 length: 16 residues. For the CDR3, the DNA is TGTGCCAGCAGTTTAATGTCGGACAGGGGCCGTCAGCCCCAGCATTTT. Translating gives CASSLMSDRGRQPQHF.

The chain has TRBV5-6 and TRBJ2-7; 8 bases line up with TRBD2. The ends lost 2 bases at V and 0 bases at J; junction bases unmatched: 1. The CDR3 totals 14 residues. CDR1 and CDR2 from the germline V gene are SGHDT and YYEEEE. Written as DNA, the CDR3 is TGTGCCAGCAGCTTAAGCGGGAGCTCCTACGAGCAGTACTTC. It specifies CASSLSGSSYEQYF.

J is TRBJ2-5 and V is TRBV25-1, with a tentative D call TRBD2 (6 bases). Between the trimmed V and J ends, which lost 2 bases and 2 bases, there was a span of 12 bases. Germline-derived CDR1 and CDR2 are MGHDK and SYGVNS. The CDR3 runs to 15 residues. CDR3: CASSEVGGLQETQYF. The CDR3 region has the DNA TGTGCCAGCAGTGAAGTAGGAGGGCTTCAAGAGACCCAGTACTTC.

The rearrangement joins TRBV28 to TRBJ2-7; TRBD1 matches at 7 bases. The CDR3 extends over 14 amino acids. Germline trimming cut 0 bases from V and 3 bases from J; bases unmatched to any gene: 2. Germline V lookup: CDR1 MDHEN, CDR2 SYDVKM. The CDR3 coding sequence is TGTGCCAGCAGTTTATGGACAGGGCGCTACGAGCAGTACTTC. Its translation: CASSLWTGRYEQYF.

This clone appeared once. CDR3 sequence reads: CASTYEATSGANVLTF. CDR3 sequence (DNA): TGTGCCAGCACCTACGAGGCGACTTCCGGGGCCAACGTCCTGACTTTC. The rearrangement links TRBV6-4 to TRBJ2-6; D uncertain. Germline loops: CDR1 MRHNA, CDR2 SNTAGT. This CDR3 is 16 amino acids long. V lost 7 bases and J lost 4, with 17 bases in between.

Only one count was recorded for this clone. The rearrangement joins TRBV28 to TRBJ2-7, with D uncertain. The CDR3 extends over 12 amino acids. Germline lookup yields CDR1 MDHEN and CDR2 SYDVKM. The germline V and J ends were trimmed by 6 bases and 3 bases, with 9 bases remaining between them. The CDR3 DNA is TGTGCCAGCAGCCGAAGTGGCTACGAGCAGTACTTC. Its translation is CASSRSGYEQYF.

The rearrangement uses TRBV5-1 and TRBJ1-2; D remains unclear. This CDR3 comprises 15 residues. Germline CDR1 and CDR2: SGHRS and YFSETQ. Trimming shortened V by 0 bases and J by 0 bases, and 9 bases separated the two germline ends. The CDR3 here is CASSLGRSANYGYTF. CDR3 nucleotides: TGCGCCAGCAGCTTGGGGCGTTCAGCTAACTATGGCTACACCTTC.

On this clone: The DNA is left out, because the CDR3 cannot be placed on it with certainty; the CDR3 is given as TCRdb lists it. This rearrangement joins TRBV9 to TRBJ1-1; TRBD1, the table's D call, was not compared with the DNA. The CDR3 spans 15 residues, counting both ends. Per germline, CDR1 SGDLS and CDR2 YYNGEE. The CDR3 loop reads CASSVNAFGPGKPFF.

The CDR3 loop is CASSPGRIAHLSGQFF. CDR3 bases: TGCGCCAGCAGCCCTGGCCGGATTGCCCACCTTTCGGGGCAGTTCTTC. The chain employs TRBV5-1 and TRBJ2-1; D unresolved. Germline CDR1 and CDR2: SGHRS and YFSETQ. This CDR3 has 16 residues. V dropped 4 bases and J dropped 12 bases, with 26 bases sitting between them.